This entry concerns a single T cell receptor beta chain. In the original analysis: For nucleated cells, counts were estimated from reference gene primer amplification. Sequenced by immunoSEQ multiplex PCR; TCRdb stores in-frame clones only, minus some. V and J calls and clone size are copied from that table; D and trimming were computed from the DNA. Altogether 150,000 to 200,000 clones are present, 80% being singletons, with the ten largest covering about 6.3%. The junction had 5 bases not matched to a gene; V was cut back by 8 bases and J by 5 bases. CDR3 size: 14 residues. From germline, CDR1 is WNHNN and CDR2 SYGVQD (reference sequence). The sample originates from a study of blood T cell repertoires in COVID-19. The overall study: Acute-phase and convalescent COVID-19 samples originated in the United States, Italy and Spain. PBMCs, B-cell-depleted T cells, or T cells were the source of the cDNA or gDNA that made up the material.

This TCR derives from a man in his sixties with acute or convalescent COVID-19. What was sequenced was peripheral blood. This sequence joins TRBV10-1 and TRBJ2-1; 11 bases line up with TRBD1. CDR3 loop: CASQPGQGDNEQFF. For the CDR3, the DNA is TGCGCCAGCCAACCGGGACAGGGGGACAATGAGCAGTTCTTC.